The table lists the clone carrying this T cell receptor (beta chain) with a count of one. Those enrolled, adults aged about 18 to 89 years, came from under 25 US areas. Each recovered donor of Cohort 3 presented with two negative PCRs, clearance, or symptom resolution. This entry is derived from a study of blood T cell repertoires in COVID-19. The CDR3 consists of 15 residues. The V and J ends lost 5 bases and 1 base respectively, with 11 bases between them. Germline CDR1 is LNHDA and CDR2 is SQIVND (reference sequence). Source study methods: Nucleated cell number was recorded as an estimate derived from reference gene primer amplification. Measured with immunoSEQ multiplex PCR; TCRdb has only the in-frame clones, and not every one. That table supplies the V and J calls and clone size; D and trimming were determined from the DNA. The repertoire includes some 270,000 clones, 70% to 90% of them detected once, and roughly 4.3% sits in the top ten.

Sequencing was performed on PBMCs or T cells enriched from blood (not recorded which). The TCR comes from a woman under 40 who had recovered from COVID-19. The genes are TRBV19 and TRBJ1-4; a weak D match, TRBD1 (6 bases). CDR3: CASSVVGGTNEKLFF. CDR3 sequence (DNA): TGTGCCAGTAGTGTCGTAGGGGGAACTAATGAAAAACTGTTTTTT.